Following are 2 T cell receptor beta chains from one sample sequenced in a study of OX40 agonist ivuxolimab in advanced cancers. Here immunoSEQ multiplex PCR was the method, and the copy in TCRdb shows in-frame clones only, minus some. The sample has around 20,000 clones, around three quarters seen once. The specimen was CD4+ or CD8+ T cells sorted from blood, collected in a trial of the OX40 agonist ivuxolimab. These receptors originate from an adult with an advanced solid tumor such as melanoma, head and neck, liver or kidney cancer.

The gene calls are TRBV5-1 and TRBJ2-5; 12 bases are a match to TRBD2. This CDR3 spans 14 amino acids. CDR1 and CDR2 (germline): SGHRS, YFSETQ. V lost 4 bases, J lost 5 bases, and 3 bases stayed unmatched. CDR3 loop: CASSPTSGSETQYF. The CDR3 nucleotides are TGCGCCAGCAGCCCGACTAGCGGGAGCGAGACCCAGTACTTC.

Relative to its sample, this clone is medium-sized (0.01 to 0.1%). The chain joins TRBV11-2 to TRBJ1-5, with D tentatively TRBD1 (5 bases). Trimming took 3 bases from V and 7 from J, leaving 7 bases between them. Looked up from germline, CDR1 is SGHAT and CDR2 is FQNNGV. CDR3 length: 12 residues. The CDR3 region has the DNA TGTGCCAGCAGCTTTCAGGGCCAGCCCCAGCATTTT. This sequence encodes CASSFQGQPQHF. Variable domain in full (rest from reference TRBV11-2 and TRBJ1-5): EAGVAQSPRYKIIEKRQSVAFWCNPISGHATLYWYQQILGQGPKLLIQFQNNGVVDDSQLPKDRFSAERLKGVDSTLKIQPAKLEDSAVYLCASSFQGQPQHFGDGTRLSIL.